The clone carrying this T cell receptor beta chain was seen a handful of times. Its antigen remains unknown. J gave up 3 bases and V 5 bases, and 13 bases lay outside the gene matches. Per the germline V gene, CDR1 is GTSNPN and CDR2 is SVGIG (reference sequence). The CDR3 extends over 16 amino acids. These data come from a study of cytomegalovirus exposure and HLA in healthy donors. Study results and caveats: TCR beta chains numbering some 160 were designated cytomegalovirus-associated. Earlier analysis found most TCR beta V segments productive about 87% or about 30% of the time. Later on, analysis showed that most CMV-associated TCR beta chains appeared to be HLA-restricted. Published work reported that the classifier diagnosed cytomegalovirus status with high specificity and sensitivity.

The PCR contained 60 Vbeta and 13 Jbeta primers. Using immunoSEQ multiplex PCR, the repertoire was profiled, and TCRdb retains in-frame clones only, with some absent. The sample contains about 220,000 clones, about 80% of which appear only once. The TCR originated in a middle-aged woman in good health and CMV-seropositive. The chain is built from TRBV30 and TRBJ1-1; 9 bases map to TRBD1. The sequenced sample consisted of PBMCs. The CDR3 is CAWEQGAPEVDTEAFF. The CDR3 coding sequence is TGTGCCTGGGAACAGGGGGCCCCCGAGGTAGACACTGAAGCTTTCTTT.